One and the same sample provided the 6 T cell receptor beta chains below, sequenced in a study of blood T cell repertoires in COVID-19. Sequenced by immunoSEQ multiplex PCR; TCRdb stores in-frame clones only, minus some. The table shows roughly 90,000 clones, with around four fifths occurring only once. Sequenced: peripheral blood. The receptors were gathered from a human donor in a cohort sampled during active COVID-19.

CDR3 sequence reads: CASSPRRPQHF. The CDR3 region has the DNA TGTGCCAGCAGCCCTCGTAGGCCCCAGCATTTT. V is TRBV14 and J is TRBJ1-5; D is unresolved. V was cut by 4 bases and J by 9 bases, with 7 bases left in between. The germline gives CDR1 SGHDN, CDR2 FVKESK. This CDR3 has 11 amino acids.

This chain links TRBV11-2 with TRBJ1-6; 9 bases align to TRBD1. The CDR3 spans 15 residues. The V segment lost 4 bases and the J segment 7 bases; nucleotides outside the gene matches: 5. Looked up from germline, CDR1 is SGHAT and CDR2 is FQNNGV. The CDR3 protein is CASSSRTGDNSPLHF. CDR3 DNA: TGTGCCAGCAGCTCCAGGACAGGGGACAATTCACCCCTCCACTTT.

In this sample, this clone turned up a few times. The same CDR3 can be traced to other DNA sequences in this sample. The CDR3 protein is CASSLGGVQETQYF. The CDR3 DNA reads TGTGCCAGCAGCTTGGGGGGTGTCCAAGAGACCCAGTACTTC. The J gene is TRBJ2-5, the V gene TRBV7-9, with D perhaps TRBD2 (6 bases). The germline V gene encodes CDR1 SEHNR and CDR2 FQNEAQ (reference sequence). V lost 3 bases to trimming and J lost 1 base, with 9 bases between them. CDR3 size: 14 residues.

This clone has only a few counts. The V gene is TRBV7-6, the J gene TRBJ2-1; 12 bases are a match to TRBD2. Germline-derived CDR1 and CDR2 are SGHVS and FNYEAQ. There are 18 residues in the CDR3. V was clipped by 2 bases and J by 7 bases; unmatched bases: 12. The CDR3 region has the DNA TGTGCCAGCAGCTTACTAGCGGGAGGGCTCCCAGGGAGGAATGAGCAGTTCTTC. This translates into CASSLLAGGLPGRNEQFF.

V is TRBV28 and J is TRBJ2-7, with 9 bases identical to TRBD2. CDR1 MDHEN and CDR2 SYDVKM come from the germline V gene. The ends lost 4 bases at V and 6 bases at J; junction bases unmatched: 7. The CDR3 covers 14 residues. Here the CDR3 reads CASSWAGSGGEQYF. DNA for the CDR3: TGTGCCAGCAGTTGGGCTGGTAGCGGGGGCGAGCAGTACTTC.

This clone was seen ten or more times. This chain connects TRBV19 to TRBJ1-3, with D unclear. The CDR3 contains 13 residues. Looked up from germline, CDR1 is LNHDA and CDR2 is SQIVND (reference sequence). Trimming shortened V by 4 bases and J by 4 bases, and 8 bases separated the two germline ends. CDR3: CASSKSFGNTIYF. Here the CDR3 DNA reads TGTGCCAGTAGTAAGAGTTTCGGAAACACCATATATTTT.